The 26 T cell receptor beta chains below were found in one sample sequenced in a study of identical twins. TCRdb processed the 5' RACE reads anew with MiXCR; each CDR3 protein has one entry. The sample includes around 200,000 distinct CDR3 sequences, over 8% of them seen just once. The source material was memory (CD45RO+) T cells sorted from blood. These receptors were obtained from a young woman in good health.

This clonotype was recorded at least ten times. This chain uses TRBV4-2 with TRBJ2-2; D is uncertain. Trimming left V 6 bases short and J 5 bases short, with 7 bases between. Germline V gene lookup returns CDR1 LGHNA and CDR2 YNFKEQ. This CDR3 is 12 amino acids long. The CDR3 nucleotides read TGTGCCAGCAGATTGGAGACCGGGGAGCTGTTTTTT. Translation: CASRLETGELFF.

The sample holds many counts of this clonotype. V and J are TRBV6-5 and TRBJ1-1; the D is unclear. The CDR3 covers 12 residues. Germline-derived CDR1 and CDR2 are MNHEY and SVGAGI. Between the trimmed V and J ends, which lost 7 bases and 4 bases, there was a span of 10 bases. The CDR3 coding sequence is TGTGCCAGCAACAAGCAAAGCACTGAAGCTTTCTTT. Its translation: CASNKQSTEAFF.

This clonotype was found many times. The chain links TRBV20-1 to TRBJ2-1; a possible D gene is TRBD2 (6 bases). V gave up 4 bases and J gave up 7 bases, with 17 bases separating them. Germline V gives CDR1 DFQATT, CDR2 SNEGSKA (reference sequence). This CDR3 region has 14 residues. The CDR3 coding sequence is TGCAGTGCTAACCCCCCGGTAGGGAGGAATGAGCAGTTCTTC. It codes for CSANPPVGRNEQFF.

The chain has TRBV12-3 or TRBV12-4 and TRBJ2-5, with D perhaps matching TRBD1 (6 bases). CDR3 length: 14 residues. V lost 4 bases, J lost 5 bases, and 14 bases lay in between. The DNA for the CDR3 is TGTGCCAGCAGTTCCCTTGACAGGATGGAGACCCAGTACTTC. It yields the protein CASSSLDRMETQYF.

This clonotype was counted ten times or more. This chain connects TRBV11-3 to TRBJ2-7; no clear D gene. V was trimmed by 2 bases and J by 0 bases, leaving 8 bases between them. The CDR3 has 14 amino acids. Germline V gene lookup returns CDR1 SGHNT and CDR2 YENEEA. The CDR3 DNA is TGTGCCAGCAGCTTATCAAGTAGCTCCTACGAGCAGTACTTC. It encodes CASSLSSSSYEQYF.

This clonotype came up a few times. The chain uses TRBV5-1 and TRBJ2-6; tentatively, D is TRBD1 or TRBD2 (6 bases each). V was clipped by 4 bases and J by 1 base, with 18 bases between them. The CDR3 covers 18 residues. CDR1 and CDR2 (germline): SGHRS, YFSETQ. DNA for the CDR3: TGCGCCAGCAGCAGGGGGGACGGGGCCTTTTCTGGGGCCAACGTCCTGACTTTC. Translation: CASSRGDGAFSGANVLTF.

The sample holds a few counts of this clonotype. The J gene is TRBJ1-2, the V gene TRBV12-3 or TRBV12-4; D uncertain. The CDR3 length is 12 residues. V shed 4 bases and J shed 1 base, with 4 bases lying between them. This chain's CDR3 is CASSSLNYGYTF. CDR3 coding DNA: TGTGCCAGCAGTTCCCTTAACTATGGCTACACCTTC.

The V gene is TRBV19, the J gene TRBJ1-6; the D gene is possibly TRBD1 (5 bases). The germline V and J ends were trimmed by 7 bases and 0 bases, with 13 bases remaining between them. There are 16 residues in the CDR3. The germline V gene has CDR1 LNHDA and CDR2 SQIVND (reference sequence). The chain's CDR3 is CASIDSLRSYNSPLHF. The CDR3 DNA sequence: TGTGCCAGTATTGACAGCCTTCGCTCCTATAATTCACCCCTCCACTTT.

This chain uses TRBV7-2 with TRBJ2-1; 10 bases agree with TRBD1. The germline V gene encodes CDR1 SGHTA and CDR2 FQGNSA. CDR3 length: 14 residues. V trimming: 4 bases; J trimming: 9 bases; junction bases outside the gene matches: 6. The CDR3 sequence: CASSSRDRGPEQFF. The CDR3 DNA follows: TGTGCCAGCAGCTCGAGGGACAGGGGACCTGAGCAGTTCTTC.

This clonotype appeared many times. One junction end disagrees with the germline gene, perhaps due to a read error. V and J are TRBV12-3 or TRBV12-4 and TRBJ2-2; 12 bases match TRBD2. This CDR3 comprises 15 residues. This CDR3 is CASSLGLAGTGELFF. The CDR3 DNA is TGTGCCAGCAGCTTAGGACTAGCGGGGACCGGGGAGCTGTTTTTT.

V gene TRBV11-1 combines with J gene TRBJ2-5; 9 bases line up with TRBD2. V lost 2 bases, J lost 3 bases, and 4 bases stayed unmatched. Germline CDR1 and CDR2: SGHAT and FQDESV (reference sequence). This CDR3 contains 15 residues. CDR3 residues: CASSLPTSGKETQYF. The CDR3 DNA is TGTGCCAGCAGCTTACCGACTAGCGGTAAAGAGACCCAGTACTTC. Based on the CDR3 plus reference TRBV11-1 and TRBJ2-5, the full variable domain is EAEVAQSPRYKITEKSQAVAFWCDPISGHATLYWYRQILGQGPELLVQFQDESVVDDSQLPKDRFSAERLKGVDSTLKIQPAELGDSAMYLCASSLPTSGKETQYFGPGTRLLVL.

This clonotype has just a few counts. The chain employs TRBV20-1 and TRBJ1-5, with D unclear. The germline V gene encodes CDR1 DFQATT and CDR2 SNEGSKA (reference sequence). The V gene lost 6 bases and the J gene lost 6 bases, with 12 bases spanning the gap. This CDR3 is built from 12 residues. The CDR3 here is CSASLSGQPQHF. Written as DNA, the CDR3 is TGCAGTGCCAGCCTTTCTGGTCAGCCCCAGCATTTT.

The J gene is TRBJ2-3, the V gene TRBV5-1; TRBD2 is a possible D gene (6 bases). Deletions cut 5 bases from V and 2 bases from J, with 15 bases between. This CDR3 region has 15 residues. Germline loops: CDR1 SGHRS, CDR2 YFSETQ. The CDR3 loop is CASRRDSRSTDTQYF. The CDR3 region has the DNA TGCGCCAGCAGAAGGGACTCCAGATCCACAGATACGCAGTATTTT.

This clonotype has just a few counts. This sequence joins TRBV7-9 and TRBJ2-2; D possibly uses TRBD1 or TRBD2 (6 bases each). Germline V gives CDR1 SEHNR, CDR2 FQNEAQ (reference sequence). The CDR3 runs 14 residues. Trimming took off 2 bases at V and 6 bases at J, with 10 bases between the two ends. CDR3 sequence: CASSLLRGAGELFF. Here the CDR3 DNA reads TGTGCCAGCAGCTTACTAAGGGGGGCCGGGGAGCTGTTTTTT.

This clonotype was observed a few times. The rearrangement joins TRBV20-1 to TRBJ1-1; a weak D match, TRBD1 (5 bases). Germline-derived CDR1 and CDR2 are DFQATT and SNEGSKA (reference sequence). This CDR3 comprises 13 residues. V lost 3 bases to trimming and J lost 1 base, with 9 bases between them. The CDR3, as DNA: TGCAGTGCTAGTCATCAGGGGAACACTGAAGCTTTCTTT. Protein: CSASHQGNTEAFF.

This clonotype occurred a few times. V is TRBV12-3 or TRBV12-4 and J is TRBJ1-2; 7 bases line up with TRBD1. The V segment lost 6 bases and the J segment 3 bases; nucleotides outside the gene matches: 7. The CDR3 has 14 residues. The CDR3 sequence is CASSLQGPHYGYTF. The CDR3 DNA reads as TGTGCCAGCAGCCTACAGGGGCCTCACTATGGCTACACCTTC.

This sequence joins TRBV4-3 and TRBJ2-3; 7 bases agree with TRBD2. CDR3 size: 17 residues. With V trimmed by 4 bases and J by 9 bases, 19 bases remained unmatched. From germline, CDR1 is LGHNA and CDR2 YSLEER. The CDR3 nucleotides are TGCGCCAGCAGCCCGCTGGCCGCCGCGGGGGTTCCACACACGCAGTATTTT. Translated: CASSPLAAAGVPHTQYF.

This clonotype appeared many times. V and J are TRBV12-3 or TRBV12-4 and TRBJ1-3; 7 bases are shared with TRBD1. The CDR3 spans 14 residues. V gave up 5 bases and J gave up 2 bases; unmatched junction bases: 3. The CDR3 spells CASSQQGTGNTIYF. The CDR3 nucleotides are TGTGCCAGCAGTCAACAGGGGACTGGAAACACCATATATTTT.

There are a few counts of this clonotype. V gene TRBV12-3 or TRBV12-4 combines with J gene TRBJ2-3, with 12 bases lining up with TRBD2. J lost 2 bases, V lost 5 bases, and 8 bases had no gene match. The CDR3 runs to 17 residues. CDR3 residues: CASSPHRTSGTTDTQYF. For the CDR3, the DNA is TGTGCCAGCAGTCCCCATCGGACTAGCGGGACCACAGATACGCAGTATTTT.

This clonotype was counted only a few times. The gene calls are TRBV10-1 and TRBJ1-1, with a weak D call TRBD1 (6 bases). CDR3 length: 15 amino acids. V was pared by 2 bases and J by 4 bases, with 14 bases between. Germline CDR1 is WNHNN and CDR2 is SYGVQD (reference sequence). The CDR3 sequence is CASSEQQGGGTEAFF. The CDR3 DNA follows: TGCGCCAGCAGTGAGCAACAGGGTGGGGGCACTGAAGCTTTCTTT.

This sequence joins TRBV19 and TRBJ1-6; weak D call: TRBD1 (6 bases). Trimming removed 4 bases from V and 7 bases from J, with 14 bases in between. Germline V lookup: CDR1 LNHDA, CDR2 SQIVND (reference sequence). The CDR3 has 15 amino acids. The CDR3 DNA follows: TGTGCCAGTAGTACACAGGGCGTATGGAATTCACCCCTCCACTTT. It translates to CASSTQGVWNSPLHF.

This clonotype was detected ten times or more. The chain has TRBV12-3 or TRBV12-4 and TRBJ1-1; D not resolved. Trimming took off 6 bases at V and 3 bases at J, with 8 bases between the two ends. This CDR3 has 12 amino acids. CDR3 DNA: TGTGCCAGCAGCTCGGGGTACACTGAAGCTTTCTTT. It is translated as CASSSGYTEAFF.

This clonotype has a count of ten or more. This chain connects TRBV12-3 or TRBV12-4 to TRBJ1-5; the D is unclear. V lost 1 base and J lost 0, with 7 bases in between. This CDR3 is 15 amino acids long. The CDR3 DNA is TGTGCCAGCAGTTTAGGGCAGACTAGCAATCAGCCCCAGCATTTT. It codes for CASSLGQTSNQPQHF.

As regards this clonotype: A much larger clone lies one base from this, so it may be a read error. The chain uses TRBV20-1 and TRBJ2-4; weak D call: TRBD2 (7 bases). V dropped 7 bases and J dropped 0 bases, with 16 bases sitting between them. CDR1 and CDR2 from the germline V gene are DFQATT and SNEGSKA (reference sequence). The CDR3 covers 15 residues. The CDR3 region has the DNA TGCAGTGGAAGTGGGAGGGGGTTAGCCAAAAACATTCAGTACTTC. This translates into CSGSGRGLAKNIQYF.

This clonotype was recorded a few times. The J gene is TRBJ2-7, the V gene TRBV20-1; 9 nucleotides match TRBD2. In germline, CDR1 is DFQATT, CDR2 SNEGSKA (reference sequence). The CDR3 has 15 amino acids. The trim removed 1 base at V and 3 bases at J, leaving 7 bases unmatched. The CDR3 DNA reads as TGCAGTGCTAGAGGGCAGCGGGAGGACTTCTACGAGCAGTACTTC. Protein: CSARGQREDFYEQYF.

This clonotype was seen repeatedly, ten times or more. The CDR3 region has the DNA TGTGCCAGCAGTGGTACTAGCGGGGGGGCAGAGGAGCAGTTCTTC. Protein product: CASSGTSGGAEEQFF. This chain joins TRBV2 and TRBJ2-1, with TRBD2 matching over 13 bases. The V gene's germline CDR1 is SNHLY and CDR2 FYNNEI. The CDR3 sequence is 15 residues long. The ends lost 4 bases at V and 10 bases at J; junction bases unmatched: 7.